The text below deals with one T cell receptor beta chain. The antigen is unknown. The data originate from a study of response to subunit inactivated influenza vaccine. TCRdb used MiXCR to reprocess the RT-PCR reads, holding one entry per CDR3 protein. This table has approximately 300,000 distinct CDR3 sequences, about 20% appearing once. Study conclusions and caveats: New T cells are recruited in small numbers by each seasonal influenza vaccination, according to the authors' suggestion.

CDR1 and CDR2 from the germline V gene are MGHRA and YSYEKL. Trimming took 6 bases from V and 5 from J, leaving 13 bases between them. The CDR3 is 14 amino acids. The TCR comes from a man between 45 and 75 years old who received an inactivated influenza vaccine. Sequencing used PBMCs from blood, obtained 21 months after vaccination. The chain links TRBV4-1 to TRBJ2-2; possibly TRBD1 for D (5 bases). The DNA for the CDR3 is TGCGCCAGCAGTGACGGGCAGGGAACCGGGGAGCTGTTTTTT. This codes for CASSDGQGTGELFF.